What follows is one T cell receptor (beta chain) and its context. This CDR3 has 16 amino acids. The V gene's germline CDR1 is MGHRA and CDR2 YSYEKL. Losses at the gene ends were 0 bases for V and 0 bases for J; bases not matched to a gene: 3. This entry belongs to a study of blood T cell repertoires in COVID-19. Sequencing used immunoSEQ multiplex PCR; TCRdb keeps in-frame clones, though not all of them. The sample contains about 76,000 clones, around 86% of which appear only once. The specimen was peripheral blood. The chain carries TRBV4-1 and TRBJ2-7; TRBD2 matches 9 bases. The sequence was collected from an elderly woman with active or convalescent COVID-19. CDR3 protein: CASSQEPLAGSYEQYF. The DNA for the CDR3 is TGCGCCAGCAGCCAAGAGCCACTAGCGGGCTCCTACGAGCAGTACTTC.